This T cell receptor (beta chain) was observed in a study of blood T cell repertoires in COVID-19. About the research overall: Samples taken during acute and convalescent COVID-19 were collected in the United States, Italy and Spain. Sources were T cells, B-cell-depleted T cells, or PBMCs; the material itself was cDNA or gDNA.

In the authors' workflow: Using reference gene primer amplification, nucleated cell counts were estimated. The data were produced by immunoSEQ multiplex PCR, yet TCRdb's version contains in-frame clones alone and is incomplete. That table supplies the V and J calls and clone size; D and trimming were determined from the DNA. The data contain about 300,000 clones, about four fifths of them singletons. V shed 0 bases and J shed 4 bases, with 5 bases lying between them. Germline lookup yields CDR1 LGHDT and CDR2 YNNKEL (reference sequence). The length of the CDR3 is 13 residues. The sample was peripheral blood. The receptor's source is a woman aged 45-65 years who had recovered from COVID-19. This sequence joins TRBV3-1 (or the pseudogene TRBV3-2) and TRBJ2-3; D is undetermined. CDR3 region: CASSQDLPDTQYF. The CDR3 DNA sequence: TGTGCCAGCAGCCAAGATCTTCCAGATACGCAGTATTTT.